This TCR beta chain originates from a study of regulatory T cells in long-lasting Graves disease. Study-wide results and limits: Comparison showed that persistent patients shared more public clonotypes (fewer than 3,000) than new patients (nearly 1,000). Persistent Graves' patients showed reduced TCR diversity versus newly diagnosed patients. Persistent disease favored TRBV28, TRBJ1-2 and TRBJ2-5.

Time point defined: persistent/refractory GD, antithyroid drugs over 5 years with positive TRAb. PBMC-extracted RNA yielded the TCR library. Both iRepertoire HTBI primers and Arm-PCR of CDR3 regions were used to build the TCR beta libraries. Each CDR3 protein gets one entry after TCRdb re-called the multiplex PCR reads with MiXCR. The repertoire consists of 400,000 or so distinct CDR3 sequences, with 20% to 25% occurring once and the leading ten covering about 20%. CDR1 DFQATT and CDR2 SNEGSKA come from the germline V gene (reference sequence). The V gene lost 5 bases and the J gene lost 2 bases, with 13 bases spanning the gap. This CDR3 is 13 amino acids long. This clonotype appeared a few times. What it recognizes is unknown.

The origin of this receptor is a female donor with Graves disease. V is TRBV20-1 and J is TRBJ2-7, with D unresolved. Specimen: peripheral blood mononuclear cells (PBMCs), collected when the disease was refractory, from a patient treated with antithyroid drugs. The CDR3 bases are TGCAGTGCTGACCGGGCCGAGGCCTACGAGCAGTACTTC. Translated: CSADRAEAYEQYF.